The clone carrying this TCR beta chain is medium-sized by share. Primers: 60 Vbeta forward and 13 Jbeta reverse. Libraries were prepared by immunoSEQ multiplex PCR; TCRdb keeps only in-frame clonotypes and omits some of them. The sample lists around 100,000 clones; approximately 73% were seen once. This sample was taken from a study of cytomegalovirus exposure and HLA in healthy donors. Germline CDR1 reads SGHDT; CDR2 reads YYEEEE. The germline V and J ends were trimmed by 4 bases and 3 bases, with 19 bases remaining between them. This CDR3 spans 17 amino acids. The source is a man aged 35 to 55 in good health and CMV-seronegative. The specimen sequenced was PBMCs. The rearrangement uses TRBV5-6 and TRBJ1-4, with D maybe TRBD1 (5 bases). This CDR3 is CASSTWDSTRANEKLFF. The CDR3 nucleotides read TGTGCCAGCAGCACCTGGGACTCTACGAGGGCTAATGAAAAACTGTTTTTT. Filled out from reference TRBV5-6 and TRBJ1-4, the complete variable domain reads DAGVTQSPTHLIKTRGQQVTLRCSPKSGHDTVSWYQQALGQGPQFIFQYYEEEERQRGNFPDRFSGHQFPNYSSELNVNALLLGDSALYLCASSTWDSTRANEKLFFGSGTQLSVL.